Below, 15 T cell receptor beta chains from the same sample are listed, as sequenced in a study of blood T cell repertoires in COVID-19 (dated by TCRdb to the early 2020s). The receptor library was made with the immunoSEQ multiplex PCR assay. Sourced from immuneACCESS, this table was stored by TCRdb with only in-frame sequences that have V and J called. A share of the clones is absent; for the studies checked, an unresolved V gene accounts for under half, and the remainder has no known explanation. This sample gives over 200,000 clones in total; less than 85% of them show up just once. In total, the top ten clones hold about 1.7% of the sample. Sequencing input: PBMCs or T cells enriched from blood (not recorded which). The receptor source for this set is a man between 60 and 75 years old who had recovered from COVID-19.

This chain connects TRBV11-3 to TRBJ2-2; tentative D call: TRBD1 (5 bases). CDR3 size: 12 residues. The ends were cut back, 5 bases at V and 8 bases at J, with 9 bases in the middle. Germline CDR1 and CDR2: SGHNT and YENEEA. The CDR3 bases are TGTGCCAGCAGCCCAAGGGGTGGGGAGCTGTTTTTT. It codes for CASSPRGGELFF.

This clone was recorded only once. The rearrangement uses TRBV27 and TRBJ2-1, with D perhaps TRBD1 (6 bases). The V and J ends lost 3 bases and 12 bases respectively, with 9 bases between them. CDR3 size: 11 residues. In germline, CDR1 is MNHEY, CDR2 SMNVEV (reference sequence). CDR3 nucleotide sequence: TGTGCCAGCAGTTTTCAAGGGGGGCAGTTCTTC. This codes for CASSFQGGQFF.

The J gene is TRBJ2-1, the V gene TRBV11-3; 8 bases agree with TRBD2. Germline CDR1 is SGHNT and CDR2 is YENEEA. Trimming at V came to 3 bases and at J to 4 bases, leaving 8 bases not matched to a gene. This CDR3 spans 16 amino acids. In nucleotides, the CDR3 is TGTGCCAGCAGCTTGGGTGGCGCGGGGGGTTACAATGAGCAGTTCTTC. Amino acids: CASSLGGAGGYNEQFF.

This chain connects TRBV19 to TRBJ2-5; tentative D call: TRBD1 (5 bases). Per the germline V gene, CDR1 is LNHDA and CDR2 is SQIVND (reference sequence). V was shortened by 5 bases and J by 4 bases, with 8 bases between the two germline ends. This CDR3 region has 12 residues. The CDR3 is CASSGQGETQYF. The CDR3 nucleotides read TGTGCCAGTAGTGGCCAGGGAGAGACCCAGTACTTC.

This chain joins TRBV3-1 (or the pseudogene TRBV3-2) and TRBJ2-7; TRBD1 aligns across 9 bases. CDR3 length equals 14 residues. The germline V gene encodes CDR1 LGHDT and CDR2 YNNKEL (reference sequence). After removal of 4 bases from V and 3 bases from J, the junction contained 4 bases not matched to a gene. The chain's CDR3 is CASSPRDRDYEQYF. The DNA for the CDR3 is TGTGCCAGCAGCCCCCGGGACAGGGACTACGAGCAGTACTTC.

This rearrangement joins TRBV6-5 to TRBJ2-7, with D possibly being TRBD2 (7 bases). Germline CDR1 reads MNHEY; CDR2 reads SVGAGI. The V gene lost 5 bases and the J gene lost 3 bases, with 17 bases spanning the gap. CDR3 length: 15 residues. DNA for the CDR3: TGTGCCAGCAGTCTCAACGGGGGGCCAGGCTACGAGCAGTACTTC. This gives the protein CASSLNGGPGYEQYF.

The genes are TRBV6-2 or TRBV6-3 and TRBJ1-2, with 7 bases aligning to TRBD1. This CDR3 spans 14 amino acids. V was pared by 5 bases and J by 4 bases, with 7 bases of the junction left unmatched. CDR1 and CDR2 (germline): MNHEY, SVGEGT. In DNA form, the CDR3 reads TGTGCCAGCAGTAGGCAGGGGGACGCCTATGGCTACACCTTC. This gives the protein CASSRQGDAYGYTF.

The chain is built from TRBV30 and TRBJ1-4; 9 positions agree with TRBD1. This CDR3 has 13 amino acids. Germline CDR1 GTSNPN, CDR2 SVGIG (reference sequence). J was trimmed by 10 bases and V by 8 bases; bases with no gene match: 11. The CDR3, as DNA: TGTGCCAGCATCCGGGACAGGGTCGGAAAACTGTTTTTT. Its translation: CASIRDRVGKLFF.

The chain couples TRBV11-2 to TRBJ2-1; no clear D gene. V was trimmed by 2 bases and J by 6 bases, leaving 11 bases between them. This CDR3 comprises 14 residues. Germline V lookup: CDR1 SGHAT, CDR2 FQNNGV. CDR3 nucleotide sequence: TGTGCCAGCAGCTTATTATCAGACATCAATGAGCAGTTCTTC. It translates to CASSLLSDINEQFF.

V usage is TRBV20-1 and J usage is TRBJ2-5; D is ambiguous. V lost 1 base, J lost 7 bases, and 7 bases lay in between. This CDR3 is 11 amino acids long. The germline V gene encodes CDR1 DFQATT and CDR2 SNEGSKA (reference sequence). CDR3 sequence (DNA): TGCAGTGCTAGAGTGCCTACGACCCAGTACTTC. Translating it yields CSARVPTTQYF.

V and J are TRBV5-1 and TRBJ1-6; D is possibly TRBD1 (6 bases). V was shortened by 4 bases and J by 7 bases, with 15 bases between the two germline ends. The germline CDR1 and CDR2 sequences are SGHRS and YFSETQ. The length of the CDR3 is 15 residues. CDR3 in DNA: TGCGCCAGCAGCCCACGGACAGAACGAAATTCACCCCTCCACTTT. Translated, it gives CASSPRTERNSPLHF.

In DNA, the CDR3 is TGTGCCAGCAGCCCAAGAGTAGCGGGGGAGGAGGATACGCAGTATTTT. Translating it yields CASSPRVAGEEDTQYF. The gene calls are TRBV3-1 (or the pseudogene TRBV3-2) and TRBJ2-3; 9 bases line up with TRBD2. Germline loops: CDR1 LGHDT, CDR2 YNNKEL (reference sequence). V shed 4 bases, J shed 6 bases, and the junction held 11 bases outside the gene matches. This CDR3 region has 16 residues.

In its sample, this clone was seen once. CDR3 nucleotides: TGTGCCAGCAGCATACCGGACAAGAACACTGAAGCTTTCTTT. The encoded protein is CASSIPDKNTEAFF. The chain is built from TRBV5-4 and TRBJ1-1; possible D gene TRBD1, 5 bases. CDR3 size: 14 residues. Trimming took 4 bases from V and 1 from J, leaving 11 bases between them. Germline CDR1 is SGHNT and CDR2 is YYREEE (reference sequence).

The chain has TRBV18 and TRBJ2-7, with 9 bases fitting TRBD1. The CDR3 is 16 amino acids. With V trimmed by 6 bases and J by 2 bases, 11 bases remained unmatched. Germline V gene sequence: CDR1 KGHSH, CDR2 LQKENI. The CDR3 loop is CASSLAGGQGAYEQYF. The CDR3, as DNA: TGTGCCAGCTCCCTGGCTGGGGGACAGGGAGCCTACGAGCAGTACTTC.

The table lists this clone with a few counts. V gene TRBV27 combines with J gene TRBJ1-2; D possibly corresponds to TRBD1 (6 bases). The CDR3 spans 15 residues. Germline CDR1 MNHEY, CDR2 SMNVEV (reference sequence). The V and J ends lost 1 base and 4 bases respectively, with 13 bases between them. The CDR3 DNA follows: TGTGCCAGCAGTTTATTTGGGGGGGGCGTCTATGGCTACACCTTC. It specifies CASSLFGGGVYGYTF.